This TCR beta chain was sequenced for a study of cytomegalovirus exposure and HLA in healthy donors. About the study: In an earlier analysis, almost 120 million unique TCR beta sequences were found from 150 million to 200 million T cells. Study-wide findings and caveats: The study put 150 or so TCR beta chains on its list as cytomegalovirus-associated. Follow-up analysis found HLA locus-dependent TCR association rates, highest for DRB1 and lowest for HLA-C. Common viral pathogens seemed, in a later analysis, to connect with several of the most significant clusters.

The germline CDR1 and CDR2 sequences are WSHSY and SAAADI. This CDR3 has 18 residues. V was pared by 4 bases and J by 0 bases, with 16 bases between. About this clone itself: Its matching antigen is unknown.

PCR primers comprised 60 Vbeta and 13 Jbeta primers. Data came from immunoSEQ multiplex PCR; TCRdb stores just in-frame clones and leaves some out. Seen here are more than 100,000 clones, 80% observed once, and the top ten hold 1%. V and J are TRBV10-2 and TRBJ2-6; no firm D call. This clonotype was sampled from a man aged 35-49 years in good health and CMV-seronegative. Input material: PBMCs. The CDR3 loop is CASSVAFLGPSGANVLTF. Written as DNA, the CDR3 is TGCGCCAGCAGTGTGGCTTTTCTTGGCCCCTCTGGGGCCAACGTCCTGACTTTC.